Listed below are T cell receptor beta chains from one sample, sequenced in a study of shared clonotypes between healthy human individuals. Clones were read by immunoSEQ multiplex PCR, and TCRdb kept only the in-frame ones, dropping some. The profile covers more than 550,000 clones, with around 91% appearing a single time and less than 40% taken by the ten largest. The sequenced sample consisted of memory CD8+ T cells from PBMCs. The source is a young man in good health. Some clones in this sample may be carry-over from other donors' samples. CDR3s include the opening cysteine and the closing phenylalanine or tryptophan. Fields, in order: clone size, V gene, J gene, D gene, CDR3 protein, CDR3 DNA. D genes are given only for firm matches. The size entry is marked missing in some rows and otherwise reads once, few, many or a size class.

abundance: once
v_gene: TRBV11-2
j_gene: TRBJ2-3
d_gene: -
CDR3aa: CASSLFLKMGTDTQYF
CDR3nt: TGTGCCAGCAGCTTATTTCTGAAGATGGGCACAGATACGCAGTATTTT

abundance: -
v_gene: TRBV6-1
j_gene: TRBJ1-5
d_gene: -
CDR3aa: CASSEVLWGSGQPQHF
CDR3nt: TGTGCCAGCAGTGAAGTGCTATGGGGTAGTGGTCAGCCCCAGCATTTT

abundance: -
v_gene: TRBV11-3
j_gene: TRBJ1-1
d_gene: -
CDR3aa: CASSLAVGTEAFF
CDR3nt: TGTGCCAGCAGCTTGGCAGTAGGCACTGAAGCTTTCTTT

abundance: once
v_gene: TRBV28
j_gene: TRBJ2-7
d_gene: -
CDR3aa: CASSFLRGIEQYF
CDR3nt: TGTGCCAGCAGTTTTCTCCGGGGCATAGAGCAGTACTTC

abundance: -
v_gene: TRBV27
j_gene: TRBJ2-3
d_gene: TRBD2
CDR3aa: CASSFSVGASGSADTQYF
CDR3nt: TGTGCCAGCAGTTTCTCCGTCGGGGCTAGCGGGAGCGCAGATACGCAGTATTTT

abundance: few
v_gene: TRBV20-1
j_gene: TRBJ1-5
d_gene: -
CDR3aa: CSAVDGQPQHF
CDR3nt: TGCAGTGCTGTAGATGGGCAGCCCCAGCATTTT

abundance: -
v_gene: TRBV10-3
j_gene: TRBJ1-2
d_gene: TRBD1
CDR3aa: CAISEVSRDRSRMDYGYTF
CDR3nt: TGTGCCATCAGTGAGGTTTCAAGGGACAGGTCCAGGATGGACTATGGCTACACCTTC

abundance: -
v_gene: TRBV7-9
j_gene: TRBJ2-1
d_gene: TRBD2
CDR3aa: CASSSQLRGRGGNEQFF
CDR3nt: TGTGCCAGCAGCTCCCAGCTCCGCGGGAGAGGCGGCAATGAGCAGTTCTTC

abundance: -
v_gene: TRBV4-3
j_gene: TRBJ1-6
d_gene: -
CDR3aa: CASSQGPGKGDTSPLHF
CDR3nt: TGCGCCAGCAGCCAAGGACCGGGCAAGGGGGACACCTCACCCCTCCACTTT

abundance: -
v_gene: TRBV27
j_gene: TRBJ1-4
d_gene: -
CDR3aa: CASSLLGEGTNEKLFF
CDR3nt: TGTGCCAGCAGTTTATTGGGGGAGGGGACTAATGAAAAACTGTTTTTT

abundance: -
v_gene: TRBV7-9
j_gene: TRBJ1-3
d_gene: -
CDR3aa: CASRITGGGTGNTIYF
CDR3nt: TGTGCCAGCAGGATAACAGGTGGTGGTACTGGAAACACCATATATTTT

abundance: -
v_gene: TRBV6-6
j_gene: TRBJ1-2
d_gene: TRBD1
CDR3aa: CASSYSKTGAEGYTF
CDR3nt: TGTGCCAGCAGTTACTCTAAGACAGGGGCGGAGGGCTACACCTTC

abundance: -
v_gene: TRBV5-6
j_gene: TRBJ2-7
d_gene: -
CDR3aa: CASSLGAQGYEQYF
CDR3nt: TGTGCCAGCAGCTTGGGGGCCCAGGGGTACGAGCAGTACTTC

abundance: -
v_gene: TRBV19
j_gene: TRBJ2-1
d_gene: -
CDR3aa: CASSIGSSYNEQFF
CDR3nt: TGTGCCAGTAGTATTGGGAGCTCCTACAATGAGCAGTTCTTC

abundance: -
v_gene: TRBV5-6
j_gene: TRBJ2-3
d_gene: -
CDR3aa: CASSFSLSWSTDTQYF
CDR3nt: TGTGCCAGCAGCTTTTCGTTGAGTTGGAGCACAGATACGCAGTATTTT

abundance: -
v_gene: TRBV27
j_gene: TRBJ1-1
d_gene: -
CDR3aa: CASSLTGLGVEAFF
CDR3nt: TGTGCCAGCAGTTTAACAGGCCTCGGGGTTGAAGCTTTCTTT

abundance: -
v_gene: TRBV9
j_gene: TRBJ2-1
d_gene: -
CDR3aa: CASSVSAGNNEQFF
CDR3nt: TGTGCCAGCAGCGTATCGGCGGGAAACAATGAGCAGTTCTTC

abundance: few
v_gene: TRBV11-2
j_gene: TRBJ1-1
d_gene: -
CDR3aa: CASRDPGTEAFF
CDR3nt: TGTGCCAGCAGGGACCCTGGCACTGAAGCTTTCTTT

abundance: -
v_gene: TRBV28
j_gene: TRBJ2-1
d_gene: -
CDR3aa: CASSFWGNTYNEQFF
CDR3nt: TGTGCCAGCAGTTTTTGGGGAAACACCTACAATGAGCAGTTCTTC

abundance: -
v_gene: TRBV19
j_gene: TRBJ2-7
d_gene: TRBD1
CDR3aa: CASTGTGGFEQYF
CDR3nt: TGTGCCAGTACCGGGACAGGGGGGTTCGAGCAGTACTTC

abundance: -
v_gene: TRBV28
j_gene: TRBJ1-1
d_gene: -
CDR3aa: CASSTSREEGSNTEAFF
CDR3nt: TGTGCCAGCAGTACGAGCAGGGAAGAAGGGTCGAACACTGAAGCTTTCTTT

abundance: -
v_gene: TRBV15
j_gene: TRBJ2-7
d_gene: TRBD1
CDR3aa: CATSYSGTVGYEQYF
CDR3nt: TGTGCCACCAGCTACTCCGGGACAGTGGGATACGAGCAGTACTTC

abundance: -
v_gene: TRBV5-1
j_gene: TRBJ2-3
d_gene: -
CDR3aa: CASSLSGQLTDTQYF
CDR3nt: TGCGCCAGCAGCTTGTCTGGACAGCTCACAGATACGCAGTATTTT

abundance: -
v_gene: TRBV9
j_gene: TRBJ2-7
d_gene: -
CDR3aa: CASSVGWGTYEQYF
CDR3nt: TGTGCCAGCAGCGTGGGCTGGGGAACCTACGAGCAGTACTTC

abundance: -
v_gene: TRBV5-1
j_gene: TRBJ2-1
d_gene: TRBD2
CDR3aa: CASSLTPLAVIDEQFF
CDR3nt: TGCGCCAGCAGCTTGACCCCACTAGCGGTAATCGATGAGCAGTTCTTC

abundance: -
v_gene: TRBV30
j_gene: TRBJ2-7
d_gene: TRBD1
CDR3aa: CAWSNDRGLYEQYF
CDR3nt: TGTGCCTGGAGTAACGACAGGGGTCTCTACGAGCAGTACTTC

abundance: -
v_gene: TRBV7-2
j_gene: TRBJ2-7
d_gene: TRBD2
CDR3aa: CASSLGSVAGGQYF
CDR3nt: TGTGCCAGCAGCTTAGGGTCGGTTGCGGGAGGCCAGTACTTC

abundance: -
v_gene: TRBV28
j_gene: TRBJ2-1
d_gene: -
CDR3aa: CASKHKRTAPNEQFF
CDR3nt: TGTGCCAGCAAGCATAAAAGGACAGCTCCCAATGAGCAGTTCTTC

abundance: few
v_gene: TRBV7-3
j_gene: TRBJ2-7
d_gene: -
CDR3aa: CASSLKPGLSLYEQYF
CDR3nt: TGTGCCAGCAGCCTAAAACCGGGACTCTCCTTGTACGAGCAGTACTTC

abundance: -
v_gene: TRBV15
j_gene: TRBJ2-1
d_gene: -
CDR3aa: CATSSPLTLRSSYNEQFF
CDR3nt: TGTGCCACCAGCAGTCCGTTAACCTTGCGGAGCTCCTACAATGAGCAGTTCTTC

abundance: -
v_gene: TRBV27
j_gene: TRBJ2-7
d_gene: -
CDR3aa: CASSSFSNLGLRGSEQYF
CDR3nt: TGTGCCAGCAGCTCTTTTTCCAACTTAGGGCTTAGGGGGTCCGAGCAGTACTTC

abundance: once
v_gene: TRBV28
j_gene: TRBJ2-1
d_gene: -
CDR3aa: CASLTAGRYNEQFF
CDR3nt: TGTGCCAGCCTCACGGCGGGGCGATACAATGAGCAGTTCTTC